This T cell receptor (beta chain) was found in a study of cytomegalovirus exposure and HLA in healthy donors. Study conclusions and caveats: Association of 17,000 or so TCR beta sequences with HLA alleles was found at 0.05 false discovery rate in a later analysis. There was a cluster of highly shared sequence variants that was likely a sequencing artifact.

The PCR employed 60 Vbeta primers together with 13 Jbeta primers. Produced via immunoSEQ multiplex PCR; TCRdb's table is partial and in-frame only. The table lists some 120,000 clones, 75% to 85% of them singletons, with approximately 10% in the top ten. V shed 0 bases and J shed 4 bases, with 16 bases lying between them. CDR1 is LGHNT, CDR2 FRNRAP, per germline. This CDR3 has 17 amino acids. Points on this clone: Its antigen is not identified.

Sequenced: PBMCs. The chain carries TRBV12-5 and TRBJ2-1; possible D gene TRBD1, 6 bases. The clonotype originates from a young man in good health and CMV-seropositive. DNA for the CDR3: TGTGCTAGTGGTTTGGTATCGCAGGGGCGACTATACAATGAGCAGTTCTTC. Amino acids: CASGLVSQGRLYNEQFF. Variable domain in full (rest from reference TRBV12-5 and TRBJ2-1): DARVTQTPRHKVTEMGQEVTMRCQPILGHNTVFWYRQTMMQGLELLAYFRNRAPLDDSGMPKDRFSAEMPDATLATLKIQPSEPRDSAVYFCASGLVSQGRLYNEQFFGPGTRLTVL.